The text below deals with one T cell receptor beta chain. Antigen: not known. PCR involved 60 Vbeta and 13 Jbeta primers. Sequencing used immunoSEQ multiplex PCR; TCRdb keeps in-frame clones, though not all of them. The sample has roughly 130,000 clones; about four fifths are singletons. The source of the sample is a study of cytomegalovirus exposure and HLA in healthy donors. Whole-study context: Approximately 85 million unique TCRs from HLA-typed donors made up an early data release.

CDR1 is SGHTA and CDR2 is FQGTGA in the germline V gene. The CDR3 contains 14 residues. V gave up 3 bases and J gave up 6 bases; unmatched junction bases: 2. Study-wide points: Reportedly, diagnosis of cytomegalovirus status by the classifier showed high specificity and sensitivity. In a later analysis, across HLA loci, associated TCR counts were highest for DRB1, lowest for HLA-C. At a 0.05 false discovery rate, a later analysis found over 15,000 TCR beta sequences to be associated with HLA alleles.

The V gene is TRBV7-3, the J gene TRBJ2-3, with TRBD2 matching 11 bases. The sequenced sample consisted of PBMCs. The receptor's source is a man aged 18-30 years in good health and CMV-seronegative. The CDR3 reads CASSFSGRADTQYF. The CDR3 nucleotides are TGTGCCAGCAGCTTTAGCGGGAGGGCCGATACGCAGTATTTT.